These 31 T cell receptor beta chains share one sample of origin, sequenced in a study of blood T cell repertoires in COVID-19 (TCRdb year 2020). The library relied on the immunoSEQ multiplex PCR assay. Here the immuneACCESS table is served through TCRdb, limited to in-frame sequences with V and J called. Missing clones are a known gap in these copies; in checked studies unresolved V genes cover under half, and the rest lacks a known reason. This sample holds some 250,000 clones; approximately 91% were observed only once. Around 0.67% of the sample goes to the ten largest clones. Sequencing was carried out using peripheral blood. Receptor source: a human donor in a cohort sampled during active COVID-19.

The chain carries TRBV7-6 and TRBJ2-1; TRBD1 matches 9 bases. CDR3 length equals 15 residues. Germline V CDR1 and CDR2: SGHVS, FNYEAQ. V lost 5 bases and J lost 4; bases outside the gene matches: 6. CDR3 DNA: TGTGCCAGCAGCCTCGGACAGGGGCCGTACAATGAGCAGTTCTTC. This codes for CASSLGQGPYNEQFF.

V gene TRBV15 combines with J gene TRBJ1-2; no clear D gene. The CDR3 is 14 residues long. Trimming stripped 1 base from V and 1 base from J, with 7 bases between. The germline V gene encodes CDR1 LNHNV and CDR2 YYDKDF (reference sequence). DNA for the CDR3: TGTGCCACCAGCAGAGTCCCGGTTAACTATGGCTACACCTTC. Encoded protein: CATSRVPVNYGYTF.

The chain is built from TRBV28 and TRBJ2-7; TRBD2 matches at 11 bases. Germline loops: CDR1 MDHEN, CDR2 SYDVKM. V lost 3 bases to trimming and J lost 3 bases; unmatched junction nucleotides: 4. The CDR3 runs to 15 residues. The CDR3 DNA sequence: TGTGCCAGCAGTTTCCCGGGACTAGCGGTCTACGAGCAGTACTTC. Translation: CASSFPGLAVYEQYF.

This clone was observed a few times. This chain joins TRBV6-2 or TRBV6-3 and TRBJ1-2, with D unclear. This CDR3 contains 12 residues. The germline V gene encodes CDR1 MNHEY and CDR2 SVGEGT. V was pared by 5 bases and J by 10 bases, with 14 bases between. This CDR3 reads CASSPVGESYTF. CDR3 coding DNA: TGTGCCAGCAGTCCCGTTGGAGAGTCCTACACCTTC.

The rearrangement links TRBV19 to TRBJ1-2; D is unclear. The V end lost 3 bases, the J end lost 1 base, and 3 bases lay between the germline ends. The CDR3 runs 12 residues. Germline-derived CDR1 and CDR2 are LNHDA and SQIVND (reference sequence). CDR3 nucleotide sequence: TGTGCCAGTAGTATTAATAACTATGGCTACACCTTC. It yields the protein CASSINNYGYTF.

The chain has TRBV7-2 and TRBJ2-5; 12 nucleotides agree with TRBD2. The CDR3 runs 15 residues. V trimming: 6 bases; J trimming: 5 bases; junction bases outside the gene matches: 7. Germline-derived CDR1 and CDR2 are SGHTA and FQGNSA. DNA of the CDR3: TGTGCCAGCAGTTCTAGCGGGAGGGCCGAGGAGACCCAGTACTTC. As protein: CASSSSGRAEETQYF.

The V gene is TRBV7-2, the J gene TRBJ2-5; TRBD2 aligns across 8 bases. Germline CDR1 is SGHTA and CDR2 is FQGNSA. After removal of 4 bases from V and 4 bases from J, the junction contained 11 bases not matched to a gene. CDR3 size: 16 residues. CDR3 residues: CASSSIRGGGRETQYF. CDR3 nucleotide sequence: TGTGCCAGCAGCTCCATTCGAGGCGGGGGGAGAGAGACCCAGTACTTC.

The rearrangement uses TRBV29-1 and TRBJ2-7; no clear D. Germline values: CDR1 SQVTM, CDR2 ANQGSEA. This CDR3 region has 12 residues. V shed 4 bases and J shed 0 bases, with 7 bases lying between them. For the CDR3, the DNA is TGCAGCGTTGCCGAGATCTCCTACGAGCAGTACTTC. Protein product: CSVAEISYEQYF.

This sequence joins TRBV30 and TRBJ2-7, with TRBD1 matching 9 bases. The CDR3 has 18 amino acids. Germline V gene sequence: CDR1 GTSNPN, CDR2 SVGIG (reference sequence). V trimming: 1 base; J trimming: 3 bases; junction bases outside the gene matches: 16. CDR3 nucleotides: TGTGCCTGGAGTGCTCCGGGACAGGGAGAAGGTCTTTACTACGAGCAGTACTTC. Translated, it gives CAWSAPGQGEGLYYEQYF. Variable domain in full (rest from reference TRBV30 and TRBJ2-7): SQTIHQWPATLVQPVGSPLSLECTVEGTSNPNLYWYRQAAGRGLQLLFYSVGIGQISSEVPQNLSASRPQDRQFILSSKKLLLSDSGFYLCAWSAPGQGEGLYYEQYFGPGTRLTVT.

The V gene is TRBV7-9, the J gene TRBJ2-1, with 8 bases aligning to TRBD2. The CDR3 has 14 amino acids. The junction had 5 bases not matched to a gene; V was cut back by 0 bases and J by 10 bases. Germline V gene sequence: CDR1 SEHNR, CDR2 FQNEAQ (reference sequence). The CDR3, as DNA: TGTGCCAGCAGCTTAGCGGCGGGAGGCAAAGAGCAGTTCTTC. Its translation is CASSLAAGGKEQFF.

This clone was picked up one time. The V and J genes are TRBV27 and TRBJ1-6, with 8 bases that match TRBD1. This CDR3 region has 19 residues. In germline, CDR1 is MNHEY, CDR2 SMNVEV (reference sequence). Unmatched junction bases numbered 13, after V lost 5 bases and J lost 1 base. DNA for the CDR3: TGTGCCAGCAGTCCTTTACGCGGACAGGGCCGATCCTATAATTCACCCCTCCACTTT. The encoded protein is CASSPLRGQGRSYNSPLHF.

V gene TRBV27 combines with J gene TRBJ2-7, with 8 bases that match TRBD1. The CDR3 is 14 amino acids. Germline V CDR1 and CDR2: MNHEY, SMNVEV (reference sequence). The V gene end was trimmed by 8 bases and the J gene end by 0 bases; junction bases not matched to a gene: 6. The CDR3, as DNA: TGTGCCAGCCGCCACAGGGGGTCCTCCTACGAGCAGTACTTC. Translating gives CASRHRGSSYEQYF.

CDR3: CASSLGAGALTEAFF. The CDR3 bases are TGTGCCAGCAGCTTGGGAGCAGGGGCCCTGACTGAAGCTTTCTTT. The chain joins TRBV5-6 to TRBJ1-1; the D gene is possibly TRBD1 (6 bases). This CDR3 contains 15 residues. In germline, CDR1 is SGHDT, CDR2 YYEEEE. Deletions cut 0 bases from V and 5 bases from J, with 14 bases between.

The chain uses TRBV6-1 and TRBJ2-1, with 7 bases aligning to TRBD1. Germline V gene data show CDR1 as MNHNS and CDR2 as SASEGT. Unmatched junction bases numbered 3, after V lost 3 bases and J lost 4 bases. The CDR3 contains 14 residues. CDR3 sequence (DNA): TGTGCCAGCAGTGATGGGACAGATTACAATGAGCAGTTCTTC. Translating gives CASSDGTDYNEQFF.

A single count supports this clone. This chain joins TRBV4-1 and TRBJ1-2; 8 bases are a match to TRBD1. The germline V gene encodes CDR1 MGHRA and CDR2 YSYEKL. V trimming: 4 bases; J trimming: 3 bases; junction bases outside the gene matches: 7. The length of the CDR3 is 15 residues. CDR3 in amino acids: CASSPQGEIYYGYTF. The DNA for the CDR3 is TGCGCCAGCAGCCCACAGGGGGAGATCTACTATGGCTACACCTTC.

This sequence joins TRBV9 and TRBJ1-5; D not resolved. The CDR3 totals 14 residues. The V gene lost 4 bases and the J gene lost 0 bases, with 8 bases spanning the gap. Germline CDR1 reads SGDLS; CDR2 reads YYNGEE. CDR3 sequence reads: CASSPFYSNQPQHF. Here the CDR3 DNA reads TGTGCCAGCAGCCCTTTTTATAGCAATCAGCCCCAGCATTTT.

The CDR3 nucleotides read TGCGCCAGCAGCTTGGGGGGTGGACAGGGACGTGAAAAACTGTTTTTT. This codes for CASSLGGGQGREKLFF. This chain uses TRBV5-1 with TRBJ1-4, with 8 bases identical to TRBD1. Germline lookup yields CDR1 SGHRS and CDR2 YFSETQ. This CDR3 contains 16 residues. V lost 0 bases, J lost 7 bases, and 8 bases stayed unmatched.

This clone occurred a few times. CDR3 loop: CASSVQGNSPLHF. Written as DNA, the CDR3 is TGTGCCAGTAGTGTGCAGGGGAATTCACCCCTCCACTTT. The chain couples TRBV19 to TRBJ1-6; a weak D match, TRBD1 (6 bases). Germline V lookup: CDR1 LNHDA, CDR2 SQIVND (reference sequence). V was cut by 5 bases and J by 7 bases, with 9 bases left in between. This CDR3 has 13 residues.

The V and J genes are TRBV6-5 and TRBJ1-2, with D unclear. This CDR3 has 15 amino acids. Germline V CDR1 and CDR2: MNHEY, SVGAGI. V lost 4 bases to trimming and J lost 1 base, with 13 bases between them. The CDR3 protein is CASSSLRGYNYGYTF. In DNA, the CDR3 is TGTGCCAGCAGTTCTCTCCGGGGTTATAACTATGGCTACACCTTC.

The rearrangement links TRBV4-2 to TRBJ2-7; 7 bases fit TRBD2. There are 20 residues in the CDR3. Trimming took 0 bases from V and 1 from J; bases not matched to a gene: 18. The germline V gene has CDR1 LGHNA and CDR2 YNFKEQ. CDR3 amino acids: CASSQDATSWPFAGSYEQYF. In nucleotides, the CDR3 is TGTGCCAGCAGCCAAGATGCGACTAGCTGGCCGTTCGCCGGATCCTACGAGCAGTACTTC.

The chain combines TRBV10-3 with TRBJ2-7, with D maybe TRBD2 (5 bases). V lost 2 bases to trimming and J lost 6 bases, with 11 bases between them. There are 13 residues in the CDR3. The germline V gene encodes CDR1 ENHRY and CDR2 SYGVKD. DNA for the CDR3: TGTGCCATCAGTGAGCGAGGGCAAGCCGAGCAGTACTTC. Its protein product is CAISERGQAEQYF.

The CDR3 nucleotides read TGTGCCAGCAGTTACCTGACAGGGGATTTCCAAGAGACCCAGTACTTC. Its translation: CASSYLTGDFQETQYF. The chain links TRBV6-2 or TRBV6-3 to TRBJ2-5; 8 positions agree with TRBD1. The germline V gene has CDR1 MNHEY and CDR2 SVGEGT. The CDR3 spans 16 residues. Trimming took 2 bases from V and 1 from J; bases not matched to a gene: 6.

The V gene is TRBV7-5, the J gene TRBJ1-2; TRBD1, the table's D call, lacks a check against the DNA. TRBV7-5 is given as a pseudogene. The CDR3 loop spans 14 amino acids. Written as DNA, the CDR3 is TGTGTCAGAAGCCCCGGACAGCCAACCAATGGCTACACCTTC. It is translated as CVRSPGQPTNGYTF.

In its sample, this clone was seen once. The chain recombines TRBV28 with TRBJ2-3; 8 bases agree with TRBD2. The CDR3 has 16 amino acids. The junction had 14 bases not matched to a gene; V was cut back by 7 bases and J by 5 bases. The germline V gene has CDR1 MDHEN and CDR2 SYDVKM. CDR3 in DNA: TGTGCCAGCACAAACGGAGGTCAGCGGGAGAAAGATACGCAGTATTTT. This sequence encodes CASTNGGQREKDTQYF.

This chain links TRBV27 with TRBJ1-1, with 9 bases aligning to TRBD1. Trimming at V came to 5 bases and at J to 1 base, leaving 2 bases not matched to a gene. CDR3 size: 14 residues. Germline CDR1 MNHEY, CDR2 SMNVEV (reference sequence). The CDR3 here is CASSAGQGNTEAFF. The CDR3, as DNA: TGTGCCAGCAGTGCGGGACAGGGGAACACTGAAGCTTTCTTT.

In DNA, the CDR3 is TGTGCCAGCCGGGGGACAGGGGAGGACACTGAAGCTTTCTTT. This encodes CASRGTGEDTEAFF. V is TRBV7-3 and J is TRBJ1-1, with 10 bases identical to TRBD1. V lost 8 bases to trimming and J lost 3 bases; unmatched junction nucleotides: 6. In germline, CDR1 is SGHTA, CDR2 FQGTGA. There are 14 residues in the CDR3.

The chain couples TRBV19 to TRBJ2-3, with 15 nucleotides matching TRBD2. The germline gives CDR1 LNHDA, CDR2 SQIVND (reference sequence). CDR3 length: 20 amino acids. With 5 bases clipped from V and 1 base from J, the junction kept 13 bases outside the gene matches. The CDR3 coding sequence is TGTGCCAGTAGTGCCGCGGGACTAGCGGGGGGTACGAAGGGCACAGATACGCAGTATTTT. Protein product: CASSAAGLAGGTKGTDTQYF. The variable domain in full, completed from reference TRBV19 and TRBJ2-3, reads DGGITQSPKYLFRKEGQNVTLSCEQNLNHDAMYWYRQDPGQGLRLIYYSQIVNDFQKGDIAEGYSVSREKKESFPLTVTSAQKNPTAFYLCASSAAGLAGGTKGTDTQYFGPGTRLTVL.

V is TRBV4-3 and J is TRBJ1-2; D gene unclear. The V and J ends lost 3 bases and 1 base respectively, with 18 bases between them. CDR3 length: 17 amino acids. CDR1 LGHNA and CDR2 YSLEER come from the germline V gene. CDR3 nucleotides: TGCGCCAGCAGCCAGGCCTCAATTGGAGGGAGTAACTATGGCTACACCTTC. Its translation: CASSQASIGGSNYGYTF.

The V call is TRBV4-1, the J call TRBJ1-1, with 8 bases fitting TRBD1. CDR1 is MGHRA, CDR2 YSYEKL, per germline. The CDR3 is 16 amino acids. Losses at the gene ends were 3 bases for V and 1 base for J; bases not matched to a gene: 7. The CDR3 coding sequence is TGCGCCAGCAGCCAGGGTTACAGGGGGAGGAACACTGAAGCTTTCTTT. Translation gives CASSQGYRGRNTEAFF.

This CDR3 is CASSKDRDFSPLHF. The CDR3 DNA is TGTGCCAGCAGCAAGGACAGGGATTTTTCACCCCTCCACTTT. The chain is built from TRBV11-2 and TRBJ1-6, with 8 bases lining up with TRBD1. This CDR3 is 14 amino acids long. Germline CDR1 and CDR2: SGHAT and FQNNGV. The J segment lost 9 bases and the V segment lost 5 bases, leaving 6 bases of the junction unmatched.

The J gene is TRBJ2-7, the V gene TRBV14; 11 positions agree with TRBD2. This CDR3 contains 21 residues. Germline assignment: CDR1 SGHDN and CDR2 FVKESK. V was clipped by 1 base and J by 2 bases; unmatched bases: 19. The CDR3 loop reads CASSQVNLTSGGAHRTYEQYF. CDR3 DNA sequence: TGTGCCAGCAGCCAAGTTAATCTCACTAGCGGGGGTGCTCACCGCACCTACGAGCAGTACTTC.